This is a list of T cell receptor beta chains from one sample in a study of control samples from healthy donors and cancer patients. Profiling relied on immunoSEQ multiplex PCR, and the TCRdb table lists in-frame clones only, not all of them. The top ten clones hold 13% to 15% of a sample with over 120,000 clones, roughly 94% of them seen once. The sequenced sample consisted of PBMCs. The source of these receptors is a man aged 55 to 70 with colorectal cancer. Each CDR3 is given with its conserved first and last residue. D genes are given only for firm matches. Size tells how often a clone was seen (once, few, many) or the class of an expanded clone, and some rows leave it out.

TRBD1,TRBV25-1,once,TRBJ2-7,CASSDPPRGPEQYF,TGTGCCAGCAGTGACCCCCCGAGGGGGCCCGAGCAGTACTTC
-,TRBV7-6,-,TRBJ2-1,CASSYQDYNEQFF,TGTGCCAGCAGCTATCAGGACTACAATGAGCAGTTCTTC
-,TRBV3-1/TRBV3-2,-,TRBJ1-2,CASRPRGLYGYTF,TGTGCCAGCAGACCCAGGGGCCTCTATGGCTACACCTTC
-,TRBV19,once,TRBJ2-5,CASSRAAKETQYF,TGTGCCAGTAGTAGAGCAGCAAAAGAGACCCAGTACTTC
-,TRBV6-1,once,TRBJ2-7,CASSDEGIRQYF,TGTGCCAGCAGTGATGAAGGGATACGGCAGTACTTC
-,TRBV4-2,-,TRBJ1-6,CASSQAGRSSYNSPLHF,TGTGCCAGCAGCCAAGCAGGAAGGAGCTCCTATAATTCACCCCTCCACTTT
TRBD1,TRBV15,-,TRBJ2-7,CATSSYGQGEYEQYF,TGTGCCACCAGCAGCTATGGGCAGGGGGAGTATGAGCAGTACTTC
-,TRBV4-3,-,TRBJ1-1,CASSQAGRVNTEAFF,TGCGCCAGCAGCCAAGCGGGGAGGGTGAACACTGAAGCTTTCTTT
TRBD1,TRBV3-1/TRBV3-2,-,TRBJ1-4,CASSPDRANEKLFF,TGTGCCAGCAGCCCGGACAGGGCGAATGAAAAACTGTTTTTT
-,TRBV6-2/TRBV6-3,-,TRBJ2-3,CASSSPARTPDTQYF,TGTGCCAGCAGTTCTCCGGCGCGGACCCCCGATACGCAGTATTTT
-,TRBV2,few,TRBJ2-4,CASSKGDRKNIQYF,TGTGCCAGCAGTAAAGGAGACAGAAAAAACATTCAGTACTTC
-,TRBV5-1,-,TRBJ2-5,CASSLGGYKGETQYF,TGCGCCAGCAGCTTGGGAGGGTATAAGGGAGAGACCCAGTACTTC
-,TRBV7-2,-,TRBJ1-5,CASSFRDNNQPQHF,TGTGCCAGCAGCTTCCGGGACAACAATCAGCCCCAGCATTTT
-,TRBV6-5,-,TRBJ2-5,CASSSPSLETQYF,TGTGCCAGCAGTTCCCCGTCATTAGAGACCCAGTACTTC
-,TRBV7-8,-,TRBJ1-2,CASSPPGQASYGYTF,TGTGCCAGCAGCCCGCCCGGTCAGGCATCCTATGGCTACACCTTC